This TCR beta chain came from a study of T-cell memory formation after mild COVID-19. In TCRdb, the 5' RACE reads were re-called with MiXCR into one record per CDR3 protein. The table includes about 190,000 distinct CDR3 sequences, roughly a tenth detected once. Germline CDR1 and CDR2: LGHNA and YSLEER. This CDR3 has 18 amino acids. Unmatched junction bases numbered 9, after V lost 1 base and J lost 4 bases. This receptor was obtained from a man younger than 30 who had mild COVID-19 (a few samples of this study predate the infection). Cell type and time point are not known. What was sequenced was PBMCs or a T cell subset sorted from them (not recorded which). V gene TRBV4-3 combines with J gene TRBJ2-5, with 13 bases matching TRBD2. In DNA, the CDR3 is TGCGCCAGCAGCCAAGGTTCACTAGCGGGGGGGCATCGAGAGACCCAGTACTTC. Translating it yields CASSQGSLAGGHRETQYF.